This entry describes one TCR beta chain. Deletions cut 1 base from V and 7 bases from J, with 14 bases between. The CDR3 consists of 14 residues. CDR1 SGHTA and CDR2 FQGNSA come from the germline V gene. The data originate from a study of blood T cell repertoires in COVID-19. Study-level background: The United States, Italy and Spain provided the acute and convalescent COVID-19 samples.

Assay used: immunoSEQ multiplex PCR; TCRdb lists only in-frame clones, some missing. Of fewer than 350,000 clones listed, roughly 90% are singletons. Those enrolled in Seattle joined during active infection and were followed longitudinally afterward. The TCR sequence derives from a woman aged 70-85 years with COVID-19, enrolled during active disease. Sequenced input: peripheral blood. This chain connects TRBV7-2 to TRBJ2-7; possible D gene TRBD2, 5 bases. CDR3 region: CASSLGGSSGEQYF. CDR3 DNA: TGTGCCAGCAGCTTAGGTGGTTCCTCGGGGGAGCAGTACTTC.